This entry lists 9 T cell receptor beta chains sequenced from one sample in a study of beta chain features in type 1 diabetes. Expressed TCRB transcripts were sequenced because the entire RNA isolate underwent reverse transcription. Libraries were prepared by immunoSEQ multiplex PCR; TCRdb keeps only in-frame clonotypes and omits some of them. The sample consists of a few hundred thousand clones, around 15% of them appearing once. Material: naive CD4+ T cells from blood. These receptors were obtained from a young woman in good health.

This clone showed up just a few times. V usage is TRBV5-4 and J usage is TRBJ2-1; 11 bases match TRBD1. Germline CDR1 reads SGHNT; CDR2 reads YYREEE (reference sequence). The CDR3 has 16 amino acids. The V gene end was trimmed by 4 bases and the J gene end by 6 bases; junction bases not matched to a gene: 9. The CDR3 region is CASSGGPGTGGNEQFF. CDR3 nucleotide sequence: TGTGCCAGCAGCGGGGGCCCCGGGACAGGGGGCAATGAGCAGTTCTTC.

This clone was recorded a few times. This chain uses TRBV30 with TRBJ2-1; D gene uncertain. CDR1 is GTSNPN, CDR2 SVGIG, per germline (reference sequence). Trimming stripped 2 bases from V and 5 bases from J, with 13 bases between. The CDR3 length is 14 residues. The CDR3 loop is CAWSTVVADNEQFF. The DNA for the CDR3 is TGTGCCTGGAGTACGGTGGTAGCAGACAATGAGCAGTTCTTC.

In this sample, this clone turned up a few times. The gene calls are TRBV20-1 and TRBJ2-7, with unresolved D. Germline-derived CDR1 and CDR2 are DFQATT and SNEGSKA (reference sequence). This CDR3 region has 10 residues. V dropped 5 bases and J dropped 4 bases, with 6 bases sitting between them. The CDR3: CSAARYEQYF. The CDR3, as DNA: TGCAGTGCTGCCAGATACGAGCAGTACTTC.

This clone appeared a few times. V and J are TRBV2 and TRBJ2-7; no clear D gene. Germline CDR1 and CDR2: SNHLY and FYNNEI. Trimming cost V 4 bases and J 7 bases, with 8 bases left between them. This CDR3 is 11 amino acids long. CDR3 amino acids: CASSVSQEQYF. The CDR3 DNA reads TGTGCCAGCAGTGTTTCCCAGGAGCAGTACTTC.

The V call is TRBV6-6, the J call TRBJ2-3; D might be TRBD1 (6 bases). CDR1 is MNHNY and CDR2 is SVGAGI in the germline V gene (reference sequence). V lost 6 bases to trimming and J lost 5 bases, with 15 bases between them. The CDR3 totals 14 residues. CDR3: CASRVPGAEDTQYF. Here the CDR3 DNA reads TGTGCCAGCAGGGTCCCAGGGGCAGAAGATACGCAGTATTTT.

This clone has more than one count but fewer than ten. The genes are TRBV28 and TRBJ2-2; D uncertain. Trimming removed 5 bases from V and 4 bases from J, with 11 bases in between. Germline values: CDR1 MDHEN, CDR2 SYDVKM. The CDR3 runs 14 residues. The CDR3 region has the DNA TGTGCCAGCAGTCCCGGGTCACCCACCGGGGAGCTGTTTTTT. This sequence encodes CASSPGSPTGELFF.

CDR3: CASSVEAGTYNEQFF. CDR3 DNA sequence: TGTGCCAGCAGCGTAGAGGCGGGAACCTACAATGAGCAGTTCTTC. The genes are TRBV9 and TRBJ2-1, with D tentatively TRBD2 (6 bases). The germline V and J ends were trimmed by 0 bases and 2 bases, with 9 bases remaining between them. The germline CDR1 and CDR2 sequences are SGDLS and YYNGEE. The CDR3 has 15 residues.

A few counts support this clone. The chain employs TRBV14 and TRBJ1-4; TRBD1 matches at 9 bases. J lost 2 bases, V lost 4 bases, and 5 bases had no gene match. The length of the CDR3 is 16 residues. Germline loops: CDR1 SGHDN, CDR2 FVKESK. The CDR3 region has the DNA TGTGCCAGCAGCCGGACGACAGGGGGGACTAATGAAAAACTGTTTTTT. Its translation: CASSRTTGGTNEKLFF.

DNA of the CDR3: TGTGCCAGCAGCGCGGGGACTAGCGGGAGCTATGAGCAGTTCTTC. Protein sequence: CASSAGTSGSYEQFF. The chain joins TRBV5-4 to TRBJ2-1; 14 positions match TRBD2. Germline lookup yields CDR1 SGHNT and CDR2 YYREEE (reference sequence). Germline trimming cut 4 bases from V and 8 bases from J; bases unmatched to any gene: 5. The CDR3 spans 15 residues.